These 12 T cell receptor beta chains share one sample of origin, sequenced in a study of PD-1 blockade in classical Hodgkin lymphoma. The time point was: cycle 4 day 1 (C4D1), after six to seven weeks of nivolumab. No patient escaped relapse after autologous stem cell transplantation, and brentuximab vedotin exposure varied. Assay: immunoSEQ multiplex PCR; the TCRdb copy retains only in-frame clones and omits some. The data contain over 75,000 clones, 90% of them singletons. Sample: peripheral blood mononuclear cells (PBMCs), taken before the fourth cycle of nivolumab. Source of these receptors: a human donor with classical Hodgkin lymphoma.

The CDR3 DNA sequence: TGTGCCAGCAGTCAGTCGGAAGAGACCCAGTACTTC. Protein sequence: CASSQSEETQYF. The chain recombines TRBV6-5 with TRBJ2-5; D uncertain. Germline assignment: CDR1 MNHEY and CDR2 SVGAGI. The CDR3 runs to 12 residues. The germline V and J ends were trimmed by 5 bases and 3 bases, with 7 bases remaining between them.

The V call is TRBV5-6, the J call TRBJ2-4; D gene unclear. Between the trimmed V and J ends, which lost 0 bases and 7 bases, there was a span of 11 bases. Germline lookup yields CDR1 SGHDT and CDR2 YYEEEE. The CDR3 consists of 14 residues. CDR3 amino acids: CASSLGLDPNIQYF. The CDR3 nucleotides read TGTGCCAGCAGCTTGGGGTTAGATCCCAACATTCAGTACTTC.

V usage is TRBV5-5 and J usage is TRBJ1-2, with D hard to call. Trimming shortened V by 3 bases and J by 4 bases, and 16 bases separated the two germline ends. CDR1 is SGHKS, CDR2 YYEKEE, per germline (reference sequence). This CDR3 is 15 amino acids long. The CDR3: CASSSGPQVLYGYTF. Here the CDR3 DNA reads TGTGCCAGCAGCTCCGGGCCCCAGGTTCTCTATGGCTACACCTTC.

The chain employs TRBV9 and TRBJ2-5, with D tentatively TRBD1 or TRBD2 (6 bases each). The V gene's germline CDR1 is SGDLS and CDR2 YYNGEE. Trimming removed 0 bases at V and 1 base at J, with 13 bases between. The length of the CDR3 is 16 residues. CDR3 protein: CASSVVWGAGQETQYF. The CDR3 region has the DNA TGTGCCAGCAGCGTAGTGTGGGGGGCGGGCCAAGAGACCCAGTACTTC.

This sequence joins TRBV5-1 and TRBJ2-5, with 7 nucleotides matching TRBD1. Unmatched junction bases numbered 8, after V lost 2 bases and J lost 4 bases. From germline, CDR1 is SGHRS and CDR2 YFSETQ. This CDR3 has 15 residues. The CDR3 region has the DNA TGCGCCAGCAGCTTACTAACAGGGGCGGGAGAGACCCAGTACTTC. Its translation is CASSLLTGAGETQYF.

The V and J genes are TRBV15 and TRBJ1-5; no firm D call. Germline V gene sequence: CDR1 LNHNV, CDR2 YYDKDF (reference sequence). The CDR3 consists of 14 residues. The V end was cut by 4 bases, the J end by 4 bases, with 11 bases between. The DNA for the CDR3 is TGTGCCACCAGCACGGCCACGGGGAATCAGCCCCAGCATTTT. Protein product: CATSTATGNQPQHF.

This rearrangement joins TRBV4-2 to TRBJ2-3; D not certain. Trimming cost V 1 base and J 2 bases, with 1 base left between them. CDR3 length: 12 amino acids. Germline CDR1 reads LGHNA; CDR2 reads YNFKEQ. CDR3 region: CASSQVTDTQYF. CDR3 sequence (DNA): TGTGCCAGCAGCCAAGTCACAGATACGCAGTATTTT.

The V gene is TRBV5-6, the J gene TRBJ1-4; no clear D. From germline, CDR1 is SGHDT and CDR2 YYEEEE. The length of the CDR3 is 15 residues. V lost 2 bases and J 11 bases, leaving 19 bases between the germline ends. The CDR3 region has the DNA TGTGCCAGCAGCTTCTGGACCGGCTTAGCTGGGAAACTGTTTTTT. Amino acid sequence: CASSFWTGLAGKLFF. Using reference TRBV5-6 and TRBJ1-4 for the parts outside the CDR3, the full variable domain is DAGVTQSPTHLIKTRGQQVTLRCSPKSGHDTVSWYQQALGQGPQFIFQYYEEEERQRGNFPDRFSGHQFPNYSSELNVNALLLGDSALYLCASSFWTGLAGKLFFGSGTQLSVL.

This clone was counted between two and nine times. This chain uses TRBV19 with TRBJ1-6, with no clear D. This CDR3 region has 14 residues. Trimming left V 8 bases short and J 5 bases short, with 13 bases between. Germline V CDR1 and CDR2: LNHDA, SQIVND (reference sequence). This CDR3 is CASLGSPNNSPLHF. CDR3 coding DNA: TGTGCCAGTCTGGGCTCGCCCAATAATTCACCCCTCCACTTT.

This chain connects TRBV28 to TRBJ2-7; D tentatively reads TRBD1 or TRBD2 (7 bases each). Germline lookup yields CDR1 MDHEN and CDR2 SYDVKM. The CDR3 sequence is 15 residues long. V lost 2 bases, J lost 2 bases, and 13 bases lay in between. CDR3 protein: CASSLQSGGAYEQYF. The CDR3 nucleotides are TGTGCCAGCAGTTTACAGTCAGGGGGGGCCTACGAGCAGTACTTC.

The count of this clone is one. The CDR3 sequence: CASSLSGGRETQYF. CDR3 in DNA: TGTGCCAGCAGTTTATCAGGAGGGAGAGAGACCCAGTACTTC. The chain joins TRBV27 to TRBJ2-5, with D tentatively TRBD2 (6 bases). The CDR3 spans 14 residues. With 0 bases removed from V and 4 bases from J, the gap between germline ends came to 9 bases. In germline, CDR1 is MNHEY, CDR2 SMNVEV (reference sequence).

The rearrangement joins TRBV5-1 to TRBJ2-7; D may be TRBD1 or TRBD2 (5 bases each). The CDR3 runs to 13 residues. Trimming removed 7 bases from V and 5 bases from J, with 16 bases in between. Per the germline V gene, CDR1 is SGHRS and CDR2 is YFSETQ. CDR3 sequence: CASFGTPGDEQYF. The CDR3, as DNA: TGCGCCAGCTTCGGGACCCCCGGGGACGAGCAGTACTTC.